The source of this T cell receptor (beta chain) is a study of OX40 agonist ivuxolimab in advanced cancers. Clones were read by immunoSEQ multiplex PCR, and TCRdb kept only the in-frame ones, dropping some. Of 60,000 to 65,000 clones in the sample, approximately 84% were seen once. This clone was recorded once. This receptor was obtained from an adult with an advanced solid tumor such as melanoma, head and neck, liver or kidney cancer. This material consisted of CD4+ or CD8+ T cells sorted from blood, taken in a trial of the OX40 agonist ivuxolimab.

CDR3 region: CASSLQGWTGELFF. For the CDR3, the DNA is TGTGCCAGCAGTTTACAGGGCTGGACCGGGGAGCTGTTTTTT. The genes are TRBV2 and TRBJ2-2, with D possibly TRBD1 on 6 matching bases. The CDR3 covers 14 residues. Germline V CDR1 and CDR2: SNHLY, FYNNEI. V was trimmed by 5 bases and J by 5 bases, leaving 12 bases between them.